This T cell receptor (beta chain) came from a study of cytomegalovirus exposure and HLA in healthy donors. Germline V gives CDR1 LNHDA, CDR2 SQIVND (reference sequence). The V and J ends lost 3 bases and 8 bases respectively, with 13 bases between them. The CDR3 is 13 amino acids. On this clone: Antigen unknown.

PCR was performed using 60 Vbeta and 13 Jbeta primers. Data came from immunoSEQ multiplex PCR; TCRdb stores just in-frame clones and leaves some out. The sample has about 120,000 clones, 78% seen once. Study outcomes and limitations: Follow-up analysis later connected one missense variant in DCLRE1C with trimming of TCR beta V- and J-genes. Sequence variants that were highly shared formed a cluster that was likely a sequencing artifact.

This sequence was found in a woman between 35 and 50 years old in good health and CMV-seronegative. V is TRBV19 and J is TRBJ1-1; D is unclear. The sequenced material came from PBMCs. CDR3 coding DNA: TGTGCCAGTAGTATCATTACGGCAGGCGAAGCTTTCTTT. Its translation is CASSIITAGEAFF.